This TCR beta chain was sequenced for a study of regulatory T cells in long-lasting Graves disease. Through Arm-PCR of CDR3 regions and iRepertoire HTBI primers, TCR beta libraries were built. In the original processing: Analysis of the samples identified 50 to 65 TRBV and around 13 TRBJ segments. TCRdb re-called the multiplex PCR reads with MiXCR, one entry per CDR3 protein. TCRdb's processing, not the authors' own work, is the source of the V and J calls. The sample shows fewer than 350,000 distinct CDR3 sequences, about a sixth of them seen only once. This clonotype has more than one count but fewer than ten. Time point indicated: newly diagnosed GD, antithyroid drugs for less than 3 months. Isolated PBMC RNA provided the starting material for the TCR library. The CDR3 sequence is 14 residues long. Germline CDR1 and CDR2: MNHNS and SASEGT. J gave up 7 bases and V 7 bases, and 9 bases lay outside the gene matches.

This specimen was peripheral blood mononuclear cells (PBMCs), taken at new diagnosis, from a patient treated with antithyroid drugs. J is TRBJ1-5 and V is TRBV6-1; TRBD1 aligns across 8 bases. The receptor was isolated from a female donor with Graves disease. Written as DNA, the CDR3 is TGTGCCAGCACCGAGGGGACAGGAGGACAGCCCCAGCATTTT. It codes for CASTEGTGGQPQHF.